The 11 T cell receptor beta chains listed next were all sequenced from one sample in a study of monozygotic twins with inflammatory bowel disease. TCRdb re-analyzed the 5' RACE reads; it lists each CDR3 protein once, without DNA. The sample table includes roughly 200,000 distinct CDR3 sequences. Specimen: blood. Every receptor here comes from a human donor with ulcerative colitis or Crohn's disease, or a healthy co-twin of an affected twin (not recorded which).

V usage is TRBV7-2 and J usage is TRBJ2-7; TCRdb's assignment of TRBD1 cannot be checked, as there is no DNA. The germline V gene has CDR1 SGHTA and CDR2 FQGNSA. The CDR3 spans 14 residues. The CDR3 sequence: CASSSQGLSYEQYF.

V and J are TRBV24-1 and TRBJ1-5. CDR1 and CDR2 (germline): KGHDR, SFDVKD. CDR3 length: 19 amino acids. The CDR3 protein is CATSDSNRGLVHRNQPQHF.

The V gene is TRBV20-1, the J gene TRBJ1-1. CDR3 length: 12 amino acids. Germline V CDR1 and CDR2: DFQATT, SNEGSKA (reference sequence). Here the CDR3 reads CSATWRGTEAFF.

CDR3 amino acids: CASSFGRRLVGNTEAFF. The rearrangement uses TRBV5-4 and TRBJ1-1. Germline V gene lookup returns CDR1 SGHNT and CDR2 YYREEE (reference sequence). The CDR3 is made up of 17 amino acids.

The CDR3 here is CASSQPQGGQYF. The rearrangement links TRBV7-9 to TRBJ2-7; with no DNA, the TCRdb D assignment of TRBD1 cannot be verified. The V gene's germline CDR1 is SEHNR and CDR2 FQNEAQ (reference sequence). The CDR3 has 12 amino acids.

V usage is TRBV28 and J usage is TRBJ2-7; TCRdb's D call, TRBD2, is unchecked because there is no DNA. The germline V gene encodes CDR1 MDHEN and CDR2 SYDVKM. This CDR3 region has 13 residues. The CDR3 region is CASSLGSGDEQYF.

The chain joins TRBV7-2 to TRBJ2-1. This CDR3 has 14 residues. Germline CDR1 is SGHTA and CDR2 is FQGNSA. The CDR3: CASSLPFRSSEQFF.

The chain carries TRBV5-1 and TRBJ2-1; there is no DNA to check the TCRdb D call of TRBD1. This CDR3 comprises 15 residues. Germline CDR1 and CDR2: SGHRS and YFSETQ. The CDR3 here is CASSTRDREGNEQFF.

The rearrangement links TRBV5-1 to TRBJ2-3; TCRdb designates TRBD2, a call that cannot be tested without DNA. The CDR3 covers 16 residues. Germline V CDR1 and CDR2: SGHRS, YFSETQ. CDR3 amino acids: CASSGHGRPGTDTQYF.

The rearrangement uses TRBV11-1 and TRBJ2-7; TCRdb names TRBD1, which stays unverified in the absence of DNA. CDR1 is SGHAT, CDR2 FQDESV, per germline (reference sequence). The CDR3 runs to 16 residues. The CDR3 sequence: CASSLGVDRGGYEQYF.

The chain is built from TRBV6-2 or TRBV6-3 and TRBJ1-5; no DNA is available, so the TRBD1 call from TCRdb remains unchecked. This CDR3 has 14 residues. In germline, CDR1 is MNHEY, CDR2 SVGEGT. This CDR3 is CASLGTASNQPQHF.